Sequencing of this TCR beta chain was carried out in a study of blood T cells in healthy people across ages. The study recruited healthy Caucasian donors from Russia who were aged about 6 to 90. Samples each yielded at least 6 micrograms of total RNA. It was with a sample-barcoded 5' primer and a J-beta primer mix that a second PCR of roughly 7 to 12 cycles was run. Sequencing recovered at least 3 million CDR3-containing paired-end reads from each sample. One entry per CDR3 protein results from TCRdb running MiXCR on the 5' RACE reads. The profile shows 1,800,000 or so distinct CDR3 sequences, 35% to 50% of them singletons. Study observations and caveats: Estimated diversity that came from one million T cells was considered an underestimate.

On this clonotype itself: Its antigen is unknown.

Between the trimmed V and J ends, which lost 8 bases and 5 bases, there was a span of 16 bases. CDR1 and CDR2 (germline): SNHLY, FYNNEI. This CDR3 is built from 14 residues. This sequence was found in a human donor in good health. Sequences were obtained from blood. The chain is built from TRBV2 and TRBJ2-1; D might be TRBD1 or TRBD2, each matching 7 bases. The CDR3 DNA follows: TGTGCCAGCCGCCATCAGGGGGGGGACAATGAGCAGTTCTTC. Its protein product is CASRHQGGDNEQFF.